These 22 T cell receptor beta chains were sequenced from one sample in a study of shared clonotypes between healthy human individuals. Here immunoSEQ multiplex PCR was the method, and the copy in TCRdb shows in-frame clones only, minus some. Of millions of clones detected, about 92% appear once; the ten largest clones hold 0.35% to 0.5%. Specimen: naive CD4+ T cells from PBMCs. This sample's subset: CD45RA+ positively selected. Source of these receptors: a man aged 18 to 29 in good health. Some clones in this sample may be carry-over from other donors' samples.

CDR3 residues: CASSPKGDGYTF. The CDR3 DNA reads as TGTGCCAGCTCACCAAAGGGAGACGGCTACACCTTC. The chain employs TRBV18 and TRBJ1-2; D gene uncertain. Germline V gene sequence: CDR1 KGHSH, CDR2 LQKENI. V was cut by 2 bases and J by 8 bases, with 9 bases left in between. This CDR3 has 12 amino acids.

V and J are TRBV7-9 and TRBJ1-1, with D uncertain. The CDR3 consists of 15 residues. Germline assignment: CDR1 SEHNR and CDR2 FQNEAQ (reference sequence). Trimming shortened V by 6 bases and J by 1 base, and 15 bases separated the two germline ends. This CDR3 is CASSQLGRPNTEAFF. The CDR3 nucleotides read TGTGCCAGCAGTCAACTCGGGAGGCCGAACACTGAAGCTTTCTTT.

The count of this clone is one. The V call is TRBV10-3, the J call TRBJ1-2; D remains ambiguous. CDR3 length equals 16 residues. Germline V gene data show CDR1 as ENHRY and CDR2 as SYGVKD. Trimming took 3 bases from V and 5 from J, leaving 19 bases between them. The CDR3 reads CAISDTPGRAPYGYTF. CDR3 coding DNA: TGTGCCATCAGTGATACACCCGGCCGGGCACCTTATGGCTACACCTTC.

The gene calls are TRBV11-3 and TRBJ2-7; the D gene is possibly TRBD1 (6 bases). Germline loops: CDR1 SGHNT, CDR2 YENEEA. Between the trimmed V and J ends, which lost 5 bases and 5 bases, there was a span of 10 bases. CDR3 size: 12 residues. The CDR3 protein is CASSRSGDEQYF. The CDR3 DNA reads TGTGCCAGCAGCCGCTCAGGGGACGAGCAGTACTTC.

The chain couples TRBV18 to TRBJ2-7, with D perhaps TRBD2 (6 bases). Germline V gene data show CDR1 as KGHSH and CDR2 as LQKENI. The CDR3 is 14 residues long. V was clipped by 0 bases and J by 7 bases, with 13 bases between them. In DNA, the CDR3 is TGTGCCAGCTCACCACCGGGACTGAGTCGGGAGCAGTACTTC. This encodes CASSPPGLSREQYF.

J is TRBJ2-1 and V is TRBV19; 7 bases line up with TRBD1. This CDR3 contains 15 residues. Germline lookup yields CDR1 LNHDA and CDR2 SQIVND (reference sequence). J lost 0 bases, V lost 4 bases, and 3 bases had no gene match. The CDR3: CASSTGQSSYNEQFF. The CDR3 DNA is TGTGCCAGTAGTACGGGACAGAGCTCCTACAATGAGCAGTTCTTC.

On this clone itself: Different DNA sequences within this sample yield the same CDR3. The chain uses TRBV19 and TRBJ2-7, with 10 bases lining up with TRBD1. Per the germline V gene, CDR1 is LNHDA and CDR2 is SQIVND (reference sequence). The CDR3 is 13 residues long. V dropped 6 bases and J dropped 2; count of bases not matched to a gene: 1. The CDR3 here is CASRDRGTYEQYF. The CDR3 bases are TGTGCCAGTAGGGACAGGGGGACCTACGAGCAGTACTTC.

The chain combines TRBV7-2 with TRBJ2-7; 10 bases are a match to TRBD1. With V trimmed by 2 bases and J by 3 bases, 13 bases remained unmatched. This CDR3 comprises 18 residues. Germline loops: CDR1 SGHTA, CDR2 FQGNSA. The CDR3 region is CASSLKSISGTGDYEQYF. The CDR3 coding sequence is TGTGCCAGCAGCTTAAAGAGCATCTCCGGGACAGGGGACTACGAGCAGTACTTC.

V usage is TRBV19 and J usage is TRBJ2-5, with TRBD2 matching 8 bases. After removal of 5 bases from V and 5 bases from J, the junction contained 4 bases not matched to a gene. This CDR3 region has 13 residues. Per the germline V gene, CDR1 is LNHDA and CDR2 is SQIVND (reference sequence). The CDR3 sequence: CASSSGLVETQYF. The CDR3 bases are TGTGCCAGTAGTTCGGGACTAGTTGAGACCCAGTACTTC.

This clone occurred once. The V and J genes are TRBV27 and TRBJ2-7, with no clear D. The CDR3 is made up of 15 amino acids. V dropped 5 bases and J dropped 7 bases, with 21 bases sitting between them. Germline V gene data show CDR1 as MNHEY and CDR2 as SMNVEV (reference sequence). The CDR3 sequence: CASSPGQRPPREQYF. The CDR3 bases are TGTGCCAGCAGTCCCGGGCAGAGGCCCCCCAGAGAGCAGTACTTC.

This clone was counted between two and nine times. This specimen includes other DNA sequences encoding the same CDR3. The chain uses TRBV2 and TRBJ1-5; D is ambiguous. Germline assignment: CDR1 SNHLY and CDR2 FYNNEI. CDR3 size: 13 residues. V lost 5 bases and J lost 0, with 5 bases in between. The CDR3 region is CASSRDSNQPQHF. Written as DNA, the CDR3 is TGTGCCAGCAGTCGCGATAGCAATCAGCCCCAGCATTTT.

The chain couples TRBV4-1 to TRBJ2-7; D not certain. The CDR3 length is 11 residues. Germline assignment: CDR1 MGHRA and CDR2 YSYEKL. Deletions cut 4 bases from V and 12 bases from J, with 13 bases between. CDR3 DNA: TGCGCCAGCAGCCCCGGCTTAAGGCTGTACTTC. This sequence encodes CASSPGLRLYF.

The V call is TRBV2, the J call TRBJ2-7; 8 bases agree with TRBD2. The CDR3 is made up of 14 amino acids. V shed 10 bases and J 7 bases; nucleotides not matched to a gene: 15. Germline CDR1 SNHLY, CDR2 FYNNEI. CDR3 residues: CATKSWAGGGEQYF. The CDR3 coding sequence is TGTGCCACCAAGAGCTGGGCGGGAGGAGGGGAGCAGTACTTC.

The V call is TRBV12-5, the J call TRBJ2-5, with 9 positions matching TRBD1. V lost 6 bases, J lost 1 base, and 6 bases stayed unmatched. From germline, CDR1 is LGHNT and CDR2 FRNRAP. This CDR3 is 15 amino acids long. CDR3 nucleotides: TGTGCTAGTGGAACTGGGACAGGGTCCCAAGAGACCCAGTACTTC. It is translated as CASGTGTGSQETQYF.

The V gene is TRBV10-1, the J gene TRBJ2-2, with D possibly being TRBD2 (5 bases). CDR3 length: 16 residues. Trimming shortened V by 0 bases and J by 4 bases, and 12 bases separated the two germline ends. Germline V gene lookup returns CDR1 WNHNN and CDR2 SYGVQD (reference sequence). The CDR3 coding sequence is TGCGCCAGCAGTGAGTCGAGAGGGCGTGGCACCGGGGAGCTGTTTTTT. Residues: CASSESRGRGTGELFF.

The chain recombines TRBV5-1 with TRBJ2-4, with TRBD2 matching over 8 bases. This CDR3 comprises 13 residues. CDR1 and CDR2 (germline): SGHRS, YFSETQ. The junction had 2 bases not matched to a gene; V was cut back by 1 base and J by 8 bases. CDR3 in amino acids: CASSLSSGDIQYF. CDR3 nucleotides: TGCGCCAGCAGCTTGAGTAGCGGGGACATTCAGTACTTC.

The chain recombines TRBV7-3 with TRBJ1-1, with D perhaps TRBD1 (6 bases). CDR3 size: 14 residues. From germline, CDR1 is SGHTA and CDR2 FQGTGA. The V end lost 5 bases, the J end lost 5 bases, and 15 bases lay between the germline ends. The CDR3 is CASSLGTRGTEAFF. As DNA, the CDR3 is TGTGCCAGCAGCCTAGGGACGAGGGGGACTGAAGCTTTCTTT.

V is TRBV5-6 and J is TRBJ1-6, with 10 bases identical to TRBD1. The CDR3 extends over 15 amino acids. Trimming removed 0 bases from V and 9 bases from J; junction bases left unmatched: 3. CDR1 and CDR2 from the germline V gene are SGHDT and YYEEEE. The DNA for the CDR3 is TGTGCCAGCAGCTTGGCGGGACAGGGGAGTTCACCCCTCCACTTT. Translation gives CASSLAGQGSSPLHF.

In this sample, this clone turned up once. The CDR3 sequence is CASSLTDRRRNTEAFF. Here the CDR3 DNA reads TGCGCCAGCAGCTTGACGGACAGGCGAAGGAACACTGAAGCTTTCTTT. This chain links TRBV5-1 with TRBJ1-1; 7 positions match TRBD1. CDR3 length: 16 amino acids. The junction had 7 bases not matched to a gene; V was cut back by 1 base and J by 1 base. Per the germline V gene, CDR1 is SGHRS and CDR2 is YFSETQ.

On this clone: Other DNA sequences in the sample encode the same CDR3. The chain has TRBV28 and TRBJ1-4, with no clear D. V lost 5 bases, J lost 4 bases, and 2 bases lay in between. The germline V gene has CDR1 MDHEN and CDR2 SYDVKM. The CDR3 length is 11 residues. The CDR3 bases are TGTGCCAGCAGTCGTAATGAAAAACTGTTTTTT. Its translation: CASSRNEKLFF.

V gene TRBV25-1 combines with J gene TRBJ2-2; D is possibly TRBD1 (5 bases). This CDR3 has 11 residues. Looked up from germline, CDR1 is MGHDK and CDR2 is SYGVNS. The CDR3 DNA reads TGTGCTGACAGCCTCGCCGGGGAGCTGTTTTTT. It encodes CADSLAGELFF. The full variable domain, completed using reference TRBV25-1 and TRBJ2-2, is EADIYQTPRYLVIGTGKKITLECSQTMGHDKMYWYQQDPGMELHLIHYSYGVNSTEKGDLSSESTVSRIRTEHFPLTLESARPSHTSQYLCADSLAGELFFGEGSRLTVL.

The rearrangement uses TRBV6-5 and TRBJ1-1, with 7 bases fitting TRBD1. V dropped 1 base and J dropped 1; count of bases not matched to a gene: 3. The germline V gene encodes CDR1 MNHEY and CDR2 SVGAGI. This CDR3 contains 15 residues. Here the CDR3 reads CASSYLGDRNTEAFF. For the CDR3, the DNA is TGTGCCAGCAGTTACTTAGGGGACAGGAACACTGAAGCTTTCTTT.